What follows are 28 T cell receptor beta chains derived from one specimen sequenced in a study of T cells in Graves' hyperthyroidism and ophthalmopathy. What was amplified from RNA transcripts were TCR beta CDR3 regions. HTBI primers drove first-round RT-PCR of the TCR CDR3. MiXCR, applied by TCRdb to the multiplex PCR reads, yields one record per CDR3 protein. The data show under 400,000 distinct CDR3 sequences, 15% to 20% seen once. The sequenced material came from blood. The receptors were gathered from a woman between 50 and 59 years old with Graves' hyperthyroidism.

To note about this clonotype: A clone one base away is much larger, so this may be a read error. The chain couples TRBV27 to TRBJ1-6; D is perhaps TRBD1 (5 bases). Trimming shortened V by 3 bases and J by 13 bases, and 22 bases separated the two germline ends. CDR1 and CDR2 from the germline V gene are MNHEY and SMNVEV (reference sequence). The CDR3 has 16 residues. The CDR3 here is CASSFSPGTGGIPLHF. The CDR3 DNA sequence: TGTGCCAGCAGTTTCTCCCCCGGGACGGGAGGTATTCCCCTCCACTTT.

This clonotype turned up a few times. This chain joins TRBV7-2 and TRBJ2-7, with D possibly being TRBD1 (6 bases). Trimming pared 4 bases from V and 3 bases from J, leaving 13 bases between. Germline V CDR1 and CDR2: SGHTA, FQGNSA. The CDR3 loop spans 14 amino acids. The CDR3 loop reads CASSSDRLYYEQYF. Written as DNA, the CDR3 is TGTGCCAGCAGCTCGGACAGACTGTACTACGAGCAGTACTTC.

The chain joins TRBV20-1 to TRBJ1-5; D possibly corresponds to TRBD1 (5 bases). The CDR3 has 15 residues. The germline V gene has CDR1 DFQATT and CDR2 SNEGSKA (reference sequence). V was shortened by 6 bases and J by 3 bases, with 18 bases between the two germline ends. Written as DNA, the CDR3 is TGCAGTGCCTCAATGGGACCGAGTGACAATCAGCCCCAGCATTTT. This encodes CSASMGPSDNQPQHF.

The sample holds a few counts of this clonotype. The chain couples TRBV15 to TRBJ2-5; the match to TRBD2 covers 8 bases. CDR3 length: 18 amino acids. V was clipped by 4 bases and J by 2 bases; unmatched bases: 15. The germline gives CDR1 LNHNV, CDR2 YYDKDF (reference sequence). CDR3 residues: CATSKSSGRGGWQETQYF. The CDR3 bases are TGTGCCACCAGCAAGAGTTCCGGGAGGGGGGGGTGGCAAGAGACCCAGTACTTC.

This clonotype was seen a handful of times. This chain uses TRBV25-1 with TRBJ2-1; 13 nucleotides align to TRBD2. The length of the CDR3 is 20 residues. V gave up 2 bases and J gave up 3 bases; unmatched junction bases: 13. The germline CDR1 and CDR2 sequences are MGHDK and SYGVNS. The CDR3 region has the DNA TGTGCCAGCAGTGAAACTGGCGGGACTAGCGGGACTCGTCGCTACAATGAGCAGTTCTTC. It translates to CASSETGGTSGTRRYNEQFF.

This clonotype was observed at least ten times. This chain joins TRBV29-1 and TRBJ2-1, with D possibly being TRBD2 (7 bases). The CDR3 runs to 13 residues. Germline V gene lookup returns CDR1 SQVTM and CDR2 ANQGSEA. The V and J ends lost 7 bases and 8 bases respectively, with 18 bases between them. The CDR3 bases are TGCAGCGGACGGGGGGCAGCCCGGGATGAGCAGTTCTTC. Its protein product is CSGRGAARDEQFF.

The J gene is TRBJ2-1, the V gene TRBV9; no definite D call. Germline lookup yields CDR1 SGDLS and CDR2 YYNGEE. The CDR3 runs to 14 residues. Trimming cost V 0 bases and J 4 bases, with 8 bases left between them. CDR3 residues: CASSVEDGYNEQFF. Here the CDR3 DNA reads TGTGCCAGCAGCGTAGAGGACGGGTACAATGAGCAGTTCTTC.

V and J are TRBV14 and TRBJ1-2; D gene ambiguous. This CDR3 has 14 residues. V gave up 1 base and J gave up 3 bases, with 9 bases separating them. Germline-derived CDR1 and CDR2 are SGHDN and FVKESK. CDR3 bases: TGTGCCAGCAGCCAAGCCACCTGGGACTATGGCTACACCTTC. Amino acid sequence: CASSQATWDYGYTF.

The CDR3 DNA reads TGTGCCAGCAGCCAGGGCTGGGGCCTGGCAGGACGAAACTATGGCTACACCTTC. Its protein is CASSQGWGLAGRNYGYTF. The rearrangement links TRBV3-1 to TRBJ1-2; possibly TRBD1 for D (5 bases). The CDR3 has 18 amino acids. V was clipped by 3 bases and J by 2 bases, with 22 bases between them. The germline V gene encodes CDR1 LGHDT and CDR2 YNNKEL (reference sequence).

This clonotype was observed a handful of times. The V call is TRBV6-1, the J call TRBJ2-7; possible D gene TRBD1, 6 bases. Per germline, CDR1 MNHNS and CDR2 SASEGT. V was pared by 5 bases and J by 3 bases, with 11 bases between. This CDR3 comprises 13 residues. CDR3 region: CASSPRDNYEQYV. DNA for the CDR3: TGTGCCAGCAGTCCTAGGGACAACTACGAGCAGTACGTC.

The J gene is TRBJ2-3, the V gene TRBV9; tentative D call: TRBD1 (5 bases). The germline CDR1 and CDR2 sequences are SGDLS and YYNGEE. Trimming left V 3 bases short and J 5 bases short, with 10 bases between. CDR3 length equals 13 residues. CDR3 DNA: TGTGCCAGCAGCGCGGACATTCGAGATACGCAGTATTTT. Its protein product is CASSADIRDTQYF.

This clonotype has only one observation. In DNA, the CDR3 is TGCAGTGCTAGACCCACAGATAGCTATGGCTACACCTTC. It codes for CSARPTDSYGYTF. This chain links TRBV20-1 with TRBJ1-2; D not resolved. Germline loops: CDR1 DFQATT, CDR2 SNEGSKA (reference sequence). The CDR3 runs 13 residues. Trimming removed 2 bases from V and 4 bases from J, with 11 bases in between.

This clonotype was found many times. The chain uses TRBV2 and TRBJ1-2, with D perhaps TRBD1 (6 bases). The germline V and J ends were trimmed by 5 bases and 4 bases, with 11 bases remaining between them. Germline CDR1 SNHLY, CDR2 FYNNEI. This CDR3 has 13 amino acids. The CDR3 DNA reads TGTGCCAGCAGTTCGGACAGTTTCTATGGCTACACCTTC. Amino acid sequence: CASSSDSFYGYTF.

This clonotype has ten or more counts. The chain employs TRBV20-1 and TRBJ2-1; 9 bases are a match to TRBD2. The CDR3 extends over 16 amino acids. V was clipped by 1 base and J by 0 bases; unmatched bases: 4. Germline CDR1 is DFQATT and CDR2 is SNEGSKA (reference sequence). CDR3 loop: CSARVVREGSYNEQFF. The CDR3 DNA is TGCAGTGCTAGAGTGGTGCGGGAGGGCTCCTACAATGAGCAGTTCTTC.

The gene calls are TRBV5-1 and TRBJ1-1, with D unclear. The germline V and J ends were trimmed by 1 base and 8 bases, with 12 bases remaining between them. The CDR3 runs 13 residues. Germline V gives CDR1 SGHRS, CDR2 YFSETQ. In DNA, the CDR3 is TGCGCCAGCAGCTTGTCATCGTCGGCGGAAGCTTTCTTT. It specifies CASSLSSSAEAFF.

The chain couples TRBV19 to TRBJ1-1; D remains ambiguous. From germline, CDR1 is LNHDA and CDR2 SQIVND (reference sequence). The CDR3 is 13 amino acids. Trimming removed 3 bases at V and 5 bases at J, with 10 bases between. CDR3 nucleotides: TGTGCCAGTAGTATTAAGAGGAGGACTGAAGCTTTCTTT. This codes for CASSIKRRTEAFF.

With respect to this clonotype: A much larger clone differs from this one at a single base, so this may be a read error. The V gene is TRBV28, the J gene TRBJ2-3; D unclear. Looked up from germline, CDR1 is MDHEN and CDR2 is SYDVKM. The CDR3 totals 13 residues. The CDR3 region has the DNA TGTGCCTGCAGTTTAAGGTTGCCAGATACGCAGTATTTT. Its protein is CACSLRLPDTQYF.

This clonotype has more than one count but fewer than ten. V is TRBV5-5 and J is TRBJ1-6; 9 bases fit TRBD1. V lost 6 bases, J lost 7 bases, and 5 bases stayed unmatched. Germline V lookup: CDR1 SGHKS, CDR2 YYEKEE (reference sequence). This CDR3 contains 14 residues. CDR3 in amino acids: CASNRDRENSPLHF. The CDR3 coding sequence is TGTGCCAGCAACCGGGACAGGGAGAATTCACCCCTCCACTTT.

This clonotype was seen ten or more times. J is TRBJ2-2 and V is TRBV12-3 or TRBV12-4; a possible D gene is TRBD2 (6 bases). V was trimmed by 7 bases and J by 0 bases, leaving 18 bases between them. CDR3 length equals 17 residues. CDR3 loop: CASTTGLLNANTGELFF. The DNA of the CDR3 is TGTGCCAGCACTACGGGACTGCTGAACGCGAACACCGGGGAGCTGTTTTTT.

The chain is built from TRBV27 and TRBJ2-5; D is unresolved. This CDR3 spans 16 amino acids. Trimming stripped 6 bases from V and 0 bases from J, with 17 bases between. Germline assignment: CDR1 MNHEY and CDR2 SMNVEV (reference sequence). CDR3 sequence: CASSLRLSTYQETQYF. The DNA for the CDR3 is TGTGCCAGCAGCTTAAGACTTTCGACGTACCAAGAGACCCAGTACTTC.

In this sample, this clonotype turned up many times. The chain carries TRBV12-3 or TRBV12-4 and TRBJ1-2; D call uncertain. The V gene lost 6 bases and the J gene lost 6 bases, with 26 bases spanning the gap. The CDR3 is 17 residues long. The CDR3 nucleotides read TGTGCCAGCAGAATTAACCTCGGGCCAGAGAACGATAATGGCTACACCTTC. Protein product: CASRINLGPENDNGYTF.

This clonotype was counted ten times or more. The V call is TRBV20-1, the J call TRBJ1-2; D is ambiguous. V dropped 1 base and J dropped 6 bases, with 9 bases sitting between them. In germline, CDR1 is DFQATT, CDR2 SNEGSKA (reference sequence). The CDR3 is made up of 12 amino acids. CDR3 coding DNA: TGCAGTGCTAGAGGCGAGCGGGATGGCTACACCTTC. It yields the protein CSARGERDGYTF.

The chain combines TRBV5-1 with TRBJ1-1, with a tentative D call TRBD1 (5 bases). CDR3 length: 15 amino acids. Trimming left V 4 bases short and J 0 bases short, with 13 bases between. In germline, CDR1 is SGHRS, CDR2 YFSETQ. The CDR3 protein is CASSRQSGMNTEAFF. As DNA, the CDR3 is TGCGCCAGCAGCCGACAGAGCGGGATGAACACTGAAGCTTTCTTT.

Here the CDR3 DNA reads TGTGCCAGCAGACAGGGGGCGACGAACACCGGGGAGCTGTTTTTT. Its translation: CASRQGATNTGELFF. This chain links TRBV6-1 with TRBJ2-2, with 9 nucleotides matching TRBD1. J lost 0 bases, V lost 6 bases, and 2 bases had no gene match. The CDR3 spans 15 residues. CDR1 and CDR2 (germline): MNHNS, SASEGT.

This chain connects TRBV12-5 to TRBJ2-1, with D possibly TRBD2 on 6 matching bases. The length of the CDR3 is 14 residues. Germline CDR1 LGHNT, CDR2 FRNRAP. Trimming took 5 bases from V and 9 from J, leaving 17 bases between them. CDR3 sequence (DNA): TGTGCTAGTGGTCTCGGACCACCCGGGGGTGAGCAGTTCTTC. This codes for CASGLGPPGGEQFF.

This clonotype was counted many times. V is TRBV20-1 and J is TRBJ2-3, with D possibly being TRBD1 (6 bases). Trimming took off 3 bases at V and 3 bases at J, with 16 bases between the two ends. Germline CDR1 is DFQATT and CDR2 is SNEGSKA (reference sequence). This CDR3 spans 15 amino acids. In DNA, the CDR3 is TGCAGTGCTAGGCAGCTGAGGGGGTGGACAGATACGCAGTATTTT. Translation: CSARQLRGWTDTQYF.

The chain couples TRBV5-4 to TRBJ1-2; D gene unclear. The germline V gene has CDR1 SGHNT and CDR2 YYREEE (reference sequence). The CDR3 covers 13 residues. The V and J ends lost 1 base and 2 bases respectively, with 6 bases between them. The CDR3 here is CASSLFGNYGYTF. Here the CDR3 DNA reads TGTGCCAGCAGCTTGTTCGGGAACTATGGCTACACCTTC.

This clonotype showed up many times. The rearrangement uses TRBV7-9 and TRBJ2-3; D is ambiguous. This CDR3 is built from 13 residues. The V gene lost 3 bases and the J gene lost 4 bases, with 8 bases spanning the gap. CDR1 and CDR2 (germline): SEHNR, FQNEAQ (reference sequence). CDR3 nucleotides: TGTGCCAGCAGCTTGGCGTCAGCAGATACGCAGTATTTT. This encodes CASSLASADTQYF.